This T cell receptor (beta chain) is from a study of shared clonotypes between healthy human individuals. V dropped 3 bases and J dropped 11; count of bases not matched to a gene: 7. The germline CDR1 and CDR2 sequences are SGHAT and FQNNGV. This CDR3 is 14 amino acids long. Deep-level running was used for the assay. Clones were read by immunoSEQ multiplex PCR, and TCRdb kept only the in-frame ones, dropping some. The profile covers roughly 700,000 clones, with approximately 79% appearing a single time and approximately 1.7% taken by the ten largest. V and J are TRBV11-2 and TRBJ2-3; 11 bases are a match to TRBD2. The clonotype originates from a woman under 40 in good health. The sequenced sample consisted of memory CD4+ T cells sorted from blood. Subset given: CD45RA-negative fraction. Here the CDR3 DNA reads TGTGCCAGCAGCTTTAGCGGGAGGGCCGGGAAGCAGTATTTT. This translates into CASSFSGRAGKQYF.